This section outlines one T cell receptor beta chain sequence together with its context. Antigen: not known. The data originate from a study of CD4 T cells in relation to SARS-CoV-2 and coronaviruses. Study as a whole: The HLA restriction of the shared crossreactive spike epitopes was mapped. Study results and limitations: Culture-expanded clones reflect memory recall rather than primary priming during culture. In roughly 60% of donors, memory CD4+ clonotypes crossrecognized SARS-CoV-2 and at least one common cold coronavirus spike. SARS-CoV-2-driven expansion was significantly weaker in crossreactive than monoreactive clones.

Before the COVID-19 pandemic, during about 2010-2019, CD4+ T cells were taken from unexposed donors. Per the germline V gene, CDR1 is MGHRA and CDR2 is YSYEKL. V was pared by 0 bases and J by 7 bases, with 13 bases between. CDR3 length: 15 residues. Generated by immunoSEQ multiplex PCR, the TCRdb table keeps only in-frame clones and is missing some. The sample records around 62,000 clones, 94% being singletons. This receptor was obtained from a human donor in good health. Sequencing was done on a sample of naive CD4+ T cells from PBMCs. Subset indicated: naive CD4+ T cells isolated by negative enrichment. V and J are TRBV4-1 and TRBJ2-1, with D hard to call. CDR3: CASSQDLASRNEQFF. CDR3 sequence (DNA): TGCGCCAGCAGCCAAGATTTGGCTAGTAGGAATGAGCAGTTCTTC.